What follows is one T cell receptor (beta chain) and its context. The data were taken from a study of T cells after posttransplantation cyclophosphamide. The germline CDR1 and CDR2 sequences are MDHEN and SYDVKM. The CDR3 has 17 residues. The J segment lost 2 bases and the V segment lost 6 bases, leaving 11 bases of the junction unmatched. The method was immunoSEQ multiplex PCR; TCRdb's version includes in-frame clones alone and lacks a portion of them. The table lists over 15,000 clones, 94% of them singletons. Cells defined as naive were viable CD3+CD4+ or CD3+CD8+ and CCR7+CD45RA+CD45RO-CD95-CD27+CD28+.

This receptor was obtained from a woman aged 50 to 60 in good health and a related stem cell transplant donor. The material sequenced was naive CD4+ T cells sorted from blood. The chain combines TRBV28 with TRBJ2-3, with TRBD2 matching over 10 bases. The CDR3 region is CASSGAGLAGDTDTQYF. CDR3 nucleotide sequence: TGTGCCAGCAGCGGGGCCGGGCTAGCGGGGGACACAGATACGCAGTATTTT.